What follows is one T cell receptor (beta chain) and its context. Its target antigen remains unknown. No much larger clone exists at a distance of one base, and base qualities are not known. The sample belongs to a study of blood T cell repertoires in COVID-19 (dated by TCRdb to 2020 to 2022). For context, the study as a whole: Samples covering the acute and convalescent phases of COVID-19 were provided by collaborators in the United States, Italy and Spain. The prospective study material was composed of cDNA or gDNA derived from T cells, B-cell-depleted T cells, or PBMCs. The dataset comprised deeply sampled blood TCRbeta repertoires from subjects exposed to, actively infected with, or recovered from COVID-19. A freely available public database, intended as a resource for researchers studying the immune response to SARS-CoV-2, is where the repertoires were released. The samples were drawn from the first 160 participants of the ongoing ImmuneRACE study and from 1,254 subjects provided by 6 global collaborators. A de-identified subject ID, COVID-19 status, age in years and sex were almost always included in the sample metadata. Where available, HLA class I and class II types were obtained from metadata supplied by the sample provider rather than from assay-based typing.

TCRbeta CDR3 regions were amplified from genomic DNA by means of the immunoSEQ Assay, a bias-controlled multiplex PCR. From the authors' description of their analysis: The number of nucleated cells in each sample was estimated by amplification of reference gene primers within the assay. Sequence reads were collapsed and filtered to measure the absolute abundance of every unique TCRbeta CDR3 rearrangement. For each sample, productive Simpson clonality was calculated by taking the square root of Simpson's diversity index across productive rearrangements. What TCRdb holds here is the immuneACCESS table cut down to in-frame rearrangements. Part of the clones is not present; checked against another copy, under half of the missing clones reflect an unresolved V gene, and the others are unexplained. V, J and clone size derive from that table, while D and trimming were established from the DNA sequence. This sample gives roughly 200,000 clones in total; about 86% of them show up just once. 8.6% of the sample lies in the top ten.

The paper as a whole reports these results and caveats: How much clinical and demographic metadata was included differed by source and by participant, and the metadata was provided uncurated.

The CDR3 spans 14 residues, from the cysteine through the phenylalanine. The only DNA kept is the CDR3, 42 bases in frame from the first base. CDR1 SGHTA and CDR2 FQGNSA were looked up in the germline V gene. Relative to germline, V is 6 bases shorter and J is 7 bases shorter, with 15 bases between their ends. Each collaborating institution followed its own protocols to collect whole blood in K2EDTA tubes. For TCRbeta analysis, collaborators shipped samples as frozen whole blood, isolated PBMCs, or DNA extracted from either of those sample types. This clonotype originated in a man aged 40-50 years with active or convalescent COVID-19. The sequenced material came from peripheral blood. The sequence joins TRBV7-2 to TRBJ1-4; the best D guess is TRBD1, with 6 bases matching. The CDR3 region: CASSWGGQGEKLFF. The DNA sequence is as follows: TGTGCCAGCAGTTGGGGGGGGCAAGGTGAAAAACTGTTTTTT. The entire variable domain, with the stretches around the CDR3 drawn from the reference TRBV7-2 and TRBJ1-4 proteins, is GAGVSQSPSNKVTEKGKDVELRCDPISGHTALYWYRQSLGQGLEFLIYFQGNSAPDKSGLPSDRFSAERTGGSVSTLTIQRTQQEDSAVYLCASSWGGQGEKLFFGSGTQLSVL.